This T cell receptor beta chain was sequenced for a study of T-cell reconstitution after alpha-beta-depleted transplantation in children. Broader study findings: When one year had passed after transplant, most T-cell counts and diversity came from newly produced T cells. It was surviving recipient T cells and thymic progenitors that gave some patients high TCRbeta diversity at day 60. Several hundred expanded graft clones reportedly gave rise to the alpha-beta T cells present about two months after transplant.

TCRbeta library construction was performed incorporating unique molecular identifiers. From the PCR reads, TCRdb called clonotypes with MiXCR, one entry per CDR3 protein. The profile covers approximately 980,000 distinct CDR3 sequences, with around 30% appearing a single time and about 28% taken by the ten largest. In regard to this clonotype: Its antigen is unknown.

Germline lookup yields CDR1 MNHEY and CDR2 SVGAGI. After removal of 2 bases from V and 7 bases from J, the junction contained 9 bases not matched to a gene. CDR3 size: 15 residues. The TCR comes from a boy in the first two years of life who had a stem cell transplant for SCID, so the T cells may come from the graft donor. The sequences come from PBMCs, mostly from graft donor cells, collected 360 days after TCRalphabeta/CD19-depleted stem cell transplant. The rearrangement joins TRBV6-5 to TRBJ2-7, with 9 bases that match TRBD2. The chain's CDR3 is CASSYTGTSFGEQYF. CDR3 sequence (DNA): TGTGCCAGCAGTTACACCGGGACTAGCTTTGGGGAGCAGTACTTC.